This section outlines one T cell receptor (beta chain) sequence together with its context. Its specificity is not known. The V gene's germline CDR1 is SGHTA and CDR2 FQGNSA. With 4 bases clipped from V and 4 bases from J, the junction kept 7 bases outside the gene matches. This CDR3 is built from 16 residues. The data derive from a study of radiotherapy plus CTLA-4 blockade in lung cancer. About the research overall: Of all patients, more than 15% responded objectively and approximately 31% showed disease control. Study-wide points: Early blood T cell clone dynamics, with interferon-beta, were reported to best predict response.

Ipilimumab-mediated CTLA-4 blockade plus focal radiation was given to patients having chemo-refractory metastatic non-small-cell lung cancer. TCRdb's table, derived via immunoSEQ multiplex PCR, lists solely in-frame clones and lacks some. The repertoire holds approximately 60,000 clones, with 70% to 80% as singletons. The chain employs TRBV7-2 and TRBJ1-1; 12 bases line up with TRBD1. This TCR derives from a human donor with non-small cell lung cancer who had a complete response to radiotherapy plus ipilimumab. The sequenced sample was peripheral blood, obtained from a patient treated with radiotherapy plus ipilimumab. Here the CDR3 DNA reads TGTGCCAGCAGCTCCAGTACGGGACAGGGGGCCACTGAAGCTTTCTTT. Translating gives CASSSSTGQGATEAFF.